Listed here are 22 T cell receptor beta chains from one sample, sequenced in a study of blood T cell repertoires in COVID-19. Profiling relied on immunoSEQ multiplex PCR, and the TCRdb table lists in-frame clones only, not all of them. The sample records about 140,000 clones, 79% being singletons. The sequencing sample was made of peripheral blood. The receptors originated from a man aged 55 to 69 with acute or convalescent COVID-19.

This clone turned up a few times. The chain couples TRBV5-1 to TRBJ2-7; D is perhaps TRBD2 (5 bases). V shed 4 bases and J shed 6 bases, with 20 bases lying between them. This CDR3 region has 15 residues. CDR1 SGHRS and CDR2 YFSETQ come from the germline V gene. The CDR3: CASSPGVGVASEQYF. The CDR3 region has the DNA TGCGCCAGCAGCCCCGGGGTAGGAGTAGCATCCGAGCAGTACTTC.

The chain carries TRBV9 and TRBJ2-1; D possibly corresponds to TRBD1 (5 bases). Deletions cut 0 bases from V and 0 bases from J, with 7 bases between. This CDR3 comprises 15 residues. From germline, CDR1 is SGDLS and CDR2 YYNGEE. The CDR3 reads CASSVAGFSYNEQFF. The CDR3 region has the DNA TGTGCCAGCAGCGTAGCAGGGTTCTCCTACAATGAGCAGTTCTTC.

The gene calls are TRBV27 and TRBJ2-2, with D unresolved. The germline V gene encodes CDR1 MNHEY and CDR2 SMNVEV (reference sequence). Trimming shortened V by 2 bases and J by 2 bases, and 9 bases separated the two germline ends. The CDR3 contains 15 residues. The CDR3 sequence: CASSLAPINTGELFF. The CDR3 nucleotides are TGTGCCAGCAGTTTAGCGCCAATAAACACCGGGGAGCTGTTTTTT.

V is TRBV6-6 and J is TRBJ1-1, with a possible D match to TRBD1 (6 bases). V lost 4 bases to trimming and J lost 6 bases, with 12 bases between them. The CDR3 covers 13 residues. The germline CDR1 and CDR2 sequences are MNHNY and SVGAGI (reference sequence). In DNA form, the CDR3 reads TGTGCCAGCAGTTTCCAACAGGGAGCTGAAGCTTTCTTT. Translating gives CASSFQQGAEAFF.

The chain carries TRBV3-1 (or the pseudogene TRBV3-2) and TRBJ2-1; 11 nucleotides agree with TRBD1. Germline CDR1 reads LGHDT; CDR2 reads YNNKEL (reference sequence). The CDR3 length is 16 residues. J lost 1 base, V lost 4 bases, and 3 bases had no gene match. The CDR3 nucleotides read TGTGCCAGCAGCCCCGGGACAGGGGGGTCCTACAATGAGCAGTTCTTC. This encodes CASSPGTGGSYNEQFF.

This chain joins TRBV28 and TRBJ2-7; a weak D match, TRBD1 (6 bases). The CDR3 length is 14 residues. The ends were cut back, 2 bases at V and 2 bases at J, with 10 bases in the middle. In germline, CDR1 is MDHEN, CDR2 SYDVKM. This CDR3 reads CASSLGQPPYEQYF. The CDR3 bases are TGTGCCAGCAGTTTAGGACAGCCTCCCTACGAGCAGTACTTC.

In its sample, this clone was seen once. This chain links TRBV5-1 with TRBJ2-7; 8 nucleotides agree with TRBD1. This CDR3 region has 15 residues. The germline V gene encodes CDR1 SGHRS and CDR2 YFSETQ. V shed 0 bases and J 3 bases; nucleotides not matched to a gene: 5. The CDR3 is CASSLAFDRGYEQYF. As DNA, the CDR3 is TGCGCCAGCAGCTTGGCCTTCGACAGGGGCTACGAGCAGTACTTC.

This clone has a single count. The gene calls are TRBV4-3 and TRBJ2-1, with TRBD2 matching 9 bases. Germline V gene lookup returns CDR1 LGHNA and CDR2 YSLEER. CDR3 length: 15 residues. V trimming: 1 base; J trimming: 10 bases; junction bases outside the gene matches: 8. For the CDR3, the DNA is TGCGCCAGCAGCCAAGCCCCGACTAGCGGCTACGAGCAGTTCTTC. Translating it yields CASSQAPTSGYEQFF.

V and J are TRBV13 and TRBJ1-5; 7 bases are a match to TRBD1. CDR1 is PRHDT and CDR2 is FYEKMQ in the germline V gene (reference sequence). The CDR3 spans 18 residues. V was pared by 0 bases and J by 2 bases, with 10 bases of the junction left unmatched. The CDR3 sequence: CASSLGRARGKGNQPQHF. Written as DNA, the CDR3 is TGTGCCAGCAGCTTAGGCCGTGCCAGGGGGAAAGGCAATCAGCCCCAGCATTTT. The full variable domain, completed using reference TRBV13 and TRBJ1-5, is AAGVIQSPRHLIKEKRETATLKCYPIPRHDTVYWYQQGPGQDPQFLISFYEKMQSDKGSIPDRFSAQQFSDYHSELNMSSLELGDSALYFCASSLGRARGKGNQPQHFGDGTRLSIL.

This chain connects TRBV18 to TRBJ1-3; 7 positions match TRBD1. The CDR3 consists of 12 residues. J lost 8 bases, V lost 6 bases, and 4 bases had no gene match. CDR1 is KGHSH and CDR2 is LQKENI in the germline V gene. DNA of the CDR3: TGTGCCAGCTCGGGACAGACAGACACCATATATTTT. It encodes CASSGQTDTIYF.

The rearrangement links TRBV27 to TRBJ2-3; the match to TRBD1 covers 8 bases. Looked up from germline, CDR1 is MNHEY and CDR2 is SMNVEV (reference sequence). Trimming cost V 5 bases and J 1 base; bases outside gene matches: 11. The CDR3 contains 17 residues. The CDR3 reads CASSPGQGGFGTDTQYF. As DNA, the CDR3 is TGTGCCAGCAGTCCAGGACAGGGCGGGTTTGGCACAGATACGCAGTATTTT.

The V and J genes are TRBV6-2 or TRBV6-3 and TRBJ2-3; TRBD2 agrees at 10 bases. Trimming at V came to 2 bases and at J to 1 base, leaving 3 bases not matched to a gene. CDR3 size: 16 residues. Germline V gene sequence: CDR1 MNHEY, CDR2 SVGEGT. CDR3 loop: CASSYRLAGGTDTQYF. The CDR3 DNA reads TGTGCCAGCAGTTACCGTCTAGCGGGGGGCACAGATACGCAGTATTTT.

The chain recombines TRBV4-1 with TRBJ2-5; D perhaps matches TRBD1 (7 bases). CDR3 size: 15 residues. Trimming took off 0 bases at V and 5 bases at J, with 13 bases between the two ends. Germline V gives CDR1 MGHRA, CDR2 YSYEKL. This CDR3 reads CASSQEGGGDETQYF. CDR3 sequence (DNA): TGCGCCAGCAGCCAAGAAGGAGGGGGCGATGAGACCCAGTACTTC.

The rearrangement uses TRBV18 and TRBJ1-2, with 8 bases identical to TRBD1. Trimming removed 3 bases from V and 6 bases from J; junction bases left unmatched: 9. The germline CDR1 and CDR2 sequences are KGHSH and LQKENI. The length of the CDR3 is 15 residues. In DNA form, the CDR3 reads TGTGCCAGCTCACCCGACCCCAGGGGGCGCGATGGCTACACCTTC. This gives the protein CASSPDPRGRDGYTF. Full variable domain (rest looked up from reference TRBV18 and TRBJ1-2): NAGVMQNPRHLVRRRGQEARLRCSPMKGHSHVYWYRQLPEEGLKFMVYLQKENIIDESGMPKERFSAEFPKEGPSILRIQQVVRGDSAAYFCASSPDPRGRDGYTFGSGTRLTVV.

This chain joins TRBV11-2 and TRBJ1-1; 9 bases are shared with TRBD1. V dropped 3 bases and J dropped 12; count of bases not matched to a gene: 11. The CDR3 totals 14 residues. Germline V gives CDR1 SGHAT, CDR2 FQNNGV. The CDR3 bases are TGTGCCAGCAGCTTCGAGGGACAGGGTTTGTCGACTTTCTTT. Translating gives CASSFEGQGLSTFF.

Only a few counts were recorded for this clone. The chain has TRBV3-1 (or the pseudogene TRBV3-2) and TRBJ1-2; D gene unclear. The germline V and J ends were trimmed by 2 bases and 8 bases, with 9 bases remaining between them. Germline assignment: CDR1 LGHDT and CDR2 YNNKEL (reference sequence). CDR3 size: 12 residues. CDR3: CASSQRGSGYTF. The CDR3 DNA reads as TGTGCCAGCAGCCAACGGGGAAGCGGCTACACCTTC.

The chain combines TRBV6-2 or TRBV6-3 with TRBJ1-3, with 7 bases lining up with TRBD1. Trimming cost V 2 bases and J 7 bases; bases outside gene matches: 8. The V gene's germline CDR1 is MNHEY and CDR2 SVGEGT. CDR3 size: 15 residues. CDR3 DNA: TGTGCCAGCAGTTACCCGGACAGGCCCGGCAACACCATATATTTT. Translating it yields CASSYPDRPGNTIYF.

The chain uses TRBV5-1 and TRBJ2-1; D gene ambiguous. Trimming pared 0 bases from V and 5 bases from J, leaving 6 bases between. Looked up from germline, CDR1 is SGHRS and CDR2 is YFSETQ. The CDR3 consists of 13 residues. The CDR3 reads CASSLVTNNEQFF. The CDR3 DNA follows: TGCGCCAGCAGCTTGGTAACTAACAATGAGCAGTTCTTC.

The genes are TRBV9 and TRBJ2-1; perhaps TRBD1 as D (6 bases). CDR1 and CDR2 from the germline V gene are SGDLS and YYNGEE. The V end lost 2 bases, the J end lost 4 bases, and 16 bases lay between the germline ends. The CDR3 loop spans 16 amino acids. CDR3 coding DNA: TGTGCCAGCAGCGTTGAGGGGGACGGTGGTTACAATGAGCAGTTCTTC. It specifies CASSVEGDGGYNEQFF.

This clone turned up a few times. This sequence joins TRBV2 and TRBJ2-3; weak D call: TRBD1 (5 bases). The CDR3 runs to 13 residues. V was trimmed by 7 bases and J by 1 base, leaving 9 bases between them. Germline CDR1 reads SNHLY; CDR2 reads FYNNEI. The CDR3 nucleotides are TGTGCCAGCAATAGGGGCGGCACAGATACGCAGTATTTT. Its protein is CASNRGGTDTQYF. Using reference TRBV2 and TRBJ2-3 for the parts outside the CDR3, the full variable domain is EPEVTQTPSHQVTQMGQEVILRCVPISNHLYFYWYRQILGQKVEFLVSFYNNEISEKSEIFDDQFSVERPDGSNFTLKIRSTKLEDSAMYFCASNRGGTDTQYFGPGTRLTVL.

This clone was recorded once. V gene TRBV28 combines with J gene TRBJ1-2; possible D gene TRBD1, 6 bases. This CDR3 contains 13 residues. Trimming removed 6 bases from V and 5 bases from J, with 13 bases in between. Germline CDR1 and CDR2: MDHEN and SYDVKM. CDR3 loop: CASSSGTPYGYTF. Here the CDR3 DNA reads TGTGCCAGCAGCTCCGGGACACCTTATGGCTACACCTTC.

The chain couples TRBV10-3 to TRBJ1-2, with TRBD1 identical over 7 bases. Germline V gene lookup returns CDR1 ENHRY and CDR2 SYGVKD. The CDR3 length is 13 residues. The V gene end was trimmed by 5 bases and the J gene end by 4 bases; junction bases not matched to a gene: 4. The CDR3 bases are TGTGCCATCAGTTATGACAGGGCCTATGGCTACACCTTC. Its translation: CAISYDRAYGYTF.